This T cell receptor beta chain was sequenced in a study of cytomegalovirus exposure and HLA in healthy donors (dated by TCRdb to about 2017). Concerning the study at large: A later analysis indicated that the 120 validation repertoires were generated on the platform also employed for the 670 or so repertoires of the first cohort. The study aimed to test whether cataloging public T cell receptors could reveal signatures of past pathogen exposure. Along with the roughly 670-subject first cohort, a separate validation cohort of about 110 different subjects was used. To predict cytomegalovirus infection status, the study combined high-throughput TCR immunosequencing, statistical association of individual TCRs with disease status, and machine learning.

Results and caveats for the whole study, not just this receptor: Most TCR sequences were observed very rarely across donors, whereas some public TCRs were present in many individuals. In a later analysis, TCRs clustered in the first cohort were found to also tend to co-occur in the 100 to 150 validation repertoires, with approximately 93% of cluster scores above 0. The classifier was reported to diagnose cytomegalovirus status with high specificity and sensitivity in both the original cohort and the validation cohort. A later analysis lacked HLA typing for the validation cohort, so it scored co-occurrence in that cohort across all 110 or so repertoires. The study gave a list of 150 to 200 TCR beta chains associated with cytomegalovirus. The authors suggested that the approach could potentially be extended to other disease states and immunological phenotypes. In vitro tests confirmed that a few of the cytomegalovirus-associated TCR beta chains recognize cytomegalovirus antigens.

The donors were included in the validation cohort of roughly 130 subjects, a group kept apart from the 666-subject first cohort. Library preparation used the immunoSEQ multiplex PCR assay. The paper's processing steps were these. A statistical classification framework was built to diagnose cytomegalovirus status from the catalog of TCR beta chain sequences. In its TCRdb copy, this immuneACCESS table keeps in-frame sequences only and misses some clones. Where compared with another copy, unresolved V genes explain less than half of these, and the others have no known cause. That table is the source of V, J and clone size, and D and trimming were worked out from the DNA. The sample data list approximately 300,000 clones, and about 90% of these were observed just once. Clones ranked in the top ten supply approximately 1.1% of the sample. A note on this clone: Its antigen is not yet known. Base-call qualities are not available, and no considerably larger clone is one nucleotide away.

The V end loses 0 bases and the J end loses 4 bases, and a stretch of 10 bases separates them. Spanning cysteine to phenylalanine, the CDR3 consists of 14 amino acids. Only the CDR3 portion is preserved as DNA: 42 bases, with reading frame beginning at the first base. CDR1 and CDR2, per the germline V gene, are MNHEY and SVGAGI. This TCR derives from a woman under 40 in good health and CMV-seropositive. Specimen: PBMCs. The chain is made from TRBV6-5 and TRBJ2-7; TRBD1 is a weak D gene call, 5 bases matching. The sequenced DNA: TGTGCCAGCAGTTACTCGGCAGGGTCATACGAGCAGTACTTC. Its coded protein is CASSYSAGSYEQYF.